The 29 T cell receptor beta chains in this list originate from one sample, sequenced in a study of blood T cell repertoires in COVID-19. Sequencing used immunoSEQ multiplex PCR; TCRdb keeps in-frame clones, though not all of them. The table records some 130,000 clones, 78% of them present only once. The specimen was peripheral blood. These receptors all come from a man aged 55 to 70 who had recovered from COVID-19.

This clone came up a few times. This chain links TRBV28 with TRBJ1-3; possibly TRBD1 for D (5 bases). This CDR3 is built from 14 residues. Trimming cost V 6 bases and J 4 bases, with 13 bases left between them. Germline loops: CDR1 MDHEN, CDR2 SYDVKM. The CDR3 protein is CASRGGLGGNTIYF. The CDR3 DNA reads TGTGCCAGCAGGGGGGGTCTAGGCGGAAACACCATATATTTT.

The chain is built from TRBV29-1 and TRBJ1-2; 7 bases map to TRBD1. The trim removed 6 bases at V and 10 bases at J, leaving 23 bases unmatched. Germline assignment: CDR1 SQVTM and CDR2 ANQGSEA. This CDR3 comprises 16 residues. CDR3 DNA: TGCAGCGTCGGGCGGCAGGGGGTCTTGGGATCCGAAGCCTACACCTTC. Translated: CSVGRQGVLGSEAYTF.

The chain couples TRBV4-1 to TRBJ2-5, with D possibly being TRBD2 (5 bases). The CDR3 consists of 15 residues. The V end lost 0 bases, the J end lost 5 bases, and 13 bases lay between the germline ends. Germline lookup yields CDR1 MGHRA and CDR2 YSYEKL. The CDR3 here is CASSQDGRSGETQYF. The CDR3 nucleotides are TGCGCCAGCAGCCAAGATGGCAGGTCGGGGGAGACCCAGTACTTC.

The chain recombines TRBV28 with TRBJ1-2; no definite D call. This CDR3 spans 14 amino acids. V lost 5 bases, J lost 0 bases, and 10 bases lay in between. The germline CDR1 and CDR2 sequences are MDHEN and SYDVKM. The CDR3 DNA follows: TGTGCCAGCAGTCCCCCCCACTCTAACTATGGCTACACCTTC. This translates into CASSPPHSNYGYTF.

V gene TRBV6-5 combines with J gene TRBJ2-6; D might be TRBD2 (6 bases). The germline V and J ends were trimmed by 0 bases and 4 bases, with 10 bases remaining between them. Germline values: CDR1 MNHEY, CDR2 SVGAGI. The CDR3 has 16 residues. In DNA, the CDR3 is TGTGCCAGCAGTTACTCCGGCGGGGTAGGGGCCAACGTCCTGACTTTC. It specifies CASSYSGGVGANVLTF.

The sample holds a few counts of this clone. The DNA of the CDR3 is TGCGCCAGCAGCTATGGACTAGCGGGGACGAATGAGCAGTTCTTC. Its translation: CASSYGLAGTNEQFF. This sequence joins TRBV4-3 and TRBJ2-1; 12 nucleotides align to TRBD2. Germline V gene data show CDR1 as LGHNA and CDR2 as YSLEER. V lost 5 bases to trimming and J lost 7 bases; unmatched junction nucleotides: 6. CDR3 length: 15 residues.

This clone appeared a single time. The CDR3, as DNA: TGTGCCAGCAGCTCCCGACTCTCCTACGAGCAGTACTTC. It yields the protein CASSSRLSYEQYF. V is TRBV6-5 and J is TRBJ2-7; D gene ambiguous. Deletions cut 6 bases from V and 0 bases from J, with 9 bases between. This CDR3 contains 13 residues. Germline-derived CDR1 and CDR2 are MNHEY and SVGAGI.

CDR3 protein: CAWSSQGAYGYTF. The CDR3 nucleotides read TGTGCCTGGAGCTCACAGGGGGCGTATGGCTACACCTTC. The chain carries TRBV30 and TRBJ1-2, with TRBD1 matching 9 bases. The germline gives CDR1 GTSNPN, CDR2 SVGIG (reference sequence). The CDR3 spans 13 residues. The junction had 4 bases not matched to a gene; V was cut back by 3 bases and J by 5 bases.

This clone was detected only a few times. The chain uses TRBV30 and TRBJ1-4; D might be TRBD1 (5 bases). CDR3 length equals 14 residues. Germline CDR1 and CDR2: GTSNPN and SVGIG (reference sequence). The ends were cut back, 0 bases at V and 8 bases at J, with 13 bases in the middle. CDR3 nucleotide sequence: TGTGCCTGGAGTGTACGCGGGGCAGGCGAAAAACTGTTTTTT. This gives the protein CAWSVRGAGEKLFF.

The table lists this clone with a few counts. CDR3 region: CASRPDRGLVTEAFF. CDR3 sequence (DNA): TGTGCCAGCAGGCCTGACAGGGGTCTGGTAACTGAAGCTTTCTTT. The chain uses TRBV6-5 and TRBJ1-1; TRBD1 agrees at 8 bases. Looked up from germline, CDR1 is MNHEY and CDR2 is SVGAGI. CDR3 length: 15 residues. The J segment lost 5 bases and the V segment lost 6 bases, leaving 11 bases of the junction unmatched.

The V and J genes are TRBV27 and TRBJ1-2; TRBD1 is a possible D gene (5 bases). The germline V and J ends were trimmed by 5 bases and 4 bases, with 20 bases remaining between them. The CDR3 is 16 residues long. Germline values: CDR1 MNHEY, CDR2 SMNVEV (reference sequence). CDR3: CASSPSPGRGGYGYTF. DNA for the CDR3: TGTGCCAGCAGTCCTTCCCCGGGACGGGGGGGCTATGGCTACACCTTC.

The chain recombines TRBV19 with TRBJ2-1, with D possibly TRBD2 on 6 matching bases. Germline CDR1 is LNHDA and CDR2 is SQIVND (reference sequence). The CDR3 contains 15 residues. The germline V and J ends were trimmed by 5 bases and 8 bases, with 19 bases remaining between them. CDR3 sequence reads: CASSPSGRGVDEQFF. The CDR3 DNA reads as TGTGCCAGTAGTCCCTCCGGGAGAGGCGTCGATGAGCAGTTCTTC.

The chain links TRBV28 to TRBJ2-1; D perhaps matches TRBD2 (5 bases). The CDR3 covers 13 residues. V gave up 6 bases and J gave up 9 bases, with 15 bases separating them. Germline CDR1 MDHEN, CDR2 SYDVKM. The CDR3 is CASSLPGIFEQFF. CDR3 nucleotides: TGTGCCAGCAGCCTACCCGGGATTTTTGAGCAGTTCTTC.

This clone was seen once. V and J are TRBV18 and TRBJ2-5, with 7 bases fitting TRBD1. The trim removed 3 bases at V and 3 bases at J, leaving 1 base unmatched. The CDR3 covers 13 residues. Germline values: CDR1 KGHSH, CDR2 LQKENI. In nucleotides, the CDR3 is TGTGCCAGCTCACCCGACAGGGAAGAGACCCAGTACTTC. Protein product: CASSPDREETQYF.

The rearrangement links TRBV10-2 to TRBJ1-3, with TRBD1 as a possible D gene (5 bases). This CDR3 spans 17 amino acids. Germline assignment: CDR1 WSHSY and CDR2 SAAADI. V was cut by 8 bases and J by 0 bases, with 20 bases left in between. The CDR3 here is CASSRTTYSHSGNTIYF. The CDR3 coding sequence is TGCGCCAGCTCCCGGACAACCTACTCACACTCTGGAAACACCATATATTTT.

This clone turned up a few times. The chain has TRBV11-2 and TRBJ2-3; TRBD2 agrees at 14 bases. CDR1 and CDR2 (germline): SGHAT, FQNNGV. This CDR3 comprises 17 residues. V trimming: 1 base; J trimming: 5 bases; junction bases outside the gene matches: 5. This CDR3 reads CASSLGTSGGWVDTQYF. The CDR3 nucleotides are TGTGCCAGCAGCTTAGGGACTAGCGGGGGGTGGGTAGATACGCAGTATTTT.

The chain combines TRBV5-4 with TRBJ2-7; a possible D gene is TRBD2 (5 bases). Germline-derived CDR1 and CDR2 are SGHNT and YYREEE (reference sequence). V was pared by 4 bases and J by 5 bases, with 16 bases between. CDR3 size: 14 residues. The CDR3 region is CASSTYPEGDEQYF. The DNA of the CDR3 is TGTGCCAGCAGCACTTATCCTGAGGGCGACGAGCAGTACTTC.

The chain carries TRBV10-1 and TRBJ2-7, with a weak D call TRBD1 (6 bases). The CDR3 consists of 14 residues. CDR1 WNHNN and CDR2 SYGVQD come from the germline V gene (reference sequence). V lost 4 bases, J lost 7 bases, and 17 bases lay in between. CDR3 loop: CASSVWTEVREQYF. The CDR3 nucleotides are TGCGCCAGCAGTGTTTGGACAGAAGTGCGGGAGCAGTACTTC.

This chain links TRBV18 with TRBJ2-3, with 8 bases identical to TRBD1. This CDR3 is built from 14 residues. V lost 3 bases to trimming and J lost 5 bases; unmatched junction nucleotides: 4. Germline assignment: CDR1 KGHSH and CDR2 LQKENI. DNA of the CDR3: TGTGCCAGCTCACCCCCACAGGGGGGAGATACGCAGTATTTT. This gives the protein CASSPPQGGDTQYF.

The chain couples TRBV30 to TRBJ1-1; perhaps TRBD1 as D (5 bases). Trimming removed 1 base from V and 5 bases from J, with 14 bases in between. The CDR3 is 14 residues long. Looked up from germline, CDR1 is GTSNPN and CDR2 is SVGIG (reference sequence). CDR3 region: CAWSAQIGGTEAFF. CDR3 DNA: TGTGCCTGGAGTGCCCAGATCGGGGGAACTGAAGCTTTCTTT. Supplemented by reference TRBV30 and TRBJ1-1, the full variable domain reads SQTIHQWPATLVQPVGSPLSLECTVEGTSNPNLYWYRQAAGRGLQLLFYSVGIGQISSEVPQNLSASRPQDRQFILSSKKLLLSDSGFYLCAWSAQIGGTEAFFGQGTRLTVV.

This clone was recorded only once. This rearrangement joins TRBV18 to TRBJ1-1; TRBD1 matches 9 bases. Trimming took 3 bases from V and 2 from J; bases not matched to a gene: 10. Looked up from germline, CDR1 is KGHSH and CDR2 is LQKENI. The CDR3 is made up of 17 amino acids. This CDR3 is CASSPRTGGAANTEAFF. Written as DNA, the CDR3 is TGTGCCAGCTCACCGCGAACAGGGGGCGCAGCTAACACTGAAGCTTTCTTT.

The CDR3 sequence is CASSSNPRSTEAFF. For the CDR3, the DNA is TGTGCCAGCAGCTCCAACCCCAGAAGCACTGAAGCTTTCTTT. The chain links TRBV7-2 to TRBJ1-1; no reliable D call. Germline V gene data show CDR1 as SGHTA and CDR2 as FQGNSA. V gave up 4 bases and J gave up 4 bases, with 13 bases separating them. The CDR3 is 14 residues long.

CDR3 coding DNA: TGTGCCAGCAGTTTCTCCCCTGCGGGCAATCAGCCCCAGCATTTT. It specifies CASSFSPAGNQPQHF. V usage is TRBV28 and J usage is TRBJ1-5; the D is unclear. Germline values: CDR1 MDHEN, CDR2 SYDVKM. This CDR3 spans 15 amino acids. Deletions cut 3 bases from V and 2 bases from J, with 11 bases between.

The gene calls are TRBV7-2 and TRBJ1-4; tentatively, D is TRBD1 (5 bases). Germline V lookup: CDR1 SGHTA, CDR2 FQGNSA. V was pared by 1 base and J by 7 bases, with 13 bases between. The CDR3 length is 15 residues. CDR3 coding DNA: TGTGCCAGCAGCTTAGGGGTAGGGAGGGGTGAAAAACTGTTTTTT. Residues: CASSLGVGRGEKLFF.

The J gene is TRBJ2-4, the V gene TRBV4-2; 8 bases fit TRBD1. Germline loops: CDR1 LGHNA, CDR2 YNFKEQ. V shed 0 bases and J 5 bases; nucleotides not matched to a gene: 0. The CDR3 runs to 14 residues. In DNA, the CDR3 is TGTGCCAGCAGCCAAGACAGGGGGCAAAACATTCAGTACTTC. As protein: CASSQDRGQNIQYF.

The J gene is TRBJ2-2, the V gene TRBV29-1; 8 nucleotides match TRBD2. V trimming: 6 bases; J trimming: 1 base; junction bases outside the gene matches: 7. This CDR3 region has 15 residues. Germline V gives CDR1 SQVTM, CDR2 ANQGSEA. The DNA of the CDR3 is TGCAGCGTCTTACGGGGACTAGAGAACACCGGGGAGCTGTTTTTT. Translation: CSVLRGLENTGELFF.

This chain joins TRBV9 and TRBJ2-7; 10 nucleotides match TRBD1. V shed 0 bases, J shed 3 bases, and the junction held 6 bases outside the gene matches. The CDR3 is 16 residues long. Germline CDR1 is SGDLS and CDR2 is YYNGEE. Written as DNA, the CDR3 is TGTGCCAGCAGCGTAGGGGACAGGGGAGGAAACTACGAGCAGTACTTC. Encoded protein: CASSVGDRGGNYEQYF.

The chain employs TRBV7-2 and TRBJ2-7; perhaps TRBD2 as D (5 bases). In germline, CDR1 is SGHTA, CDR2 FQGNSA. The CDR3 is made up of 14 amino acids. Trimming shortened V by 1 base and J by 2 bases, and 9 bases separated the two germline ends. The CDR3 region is CASSLDGVTYEQYF. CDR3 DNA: TGTGCCAGCAGCTTAGACGGGGTGACCTACGAGCAGTACTTC.

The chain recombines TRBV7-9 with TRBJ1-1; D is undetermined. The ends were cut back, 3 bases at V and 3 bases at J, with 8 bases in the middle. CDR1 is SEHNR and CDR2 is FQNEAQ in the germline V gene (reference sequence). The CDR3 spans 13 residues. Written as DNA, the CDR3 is TGTGCCAGCAGCTTCCTAATGGACACTGAAGCTTTCTTT. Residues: CASSFLMDTEAFF.